These T cell receptor beta chains were read from a single sample in a study of blood T cells in healthy people across ages. TCRdb analysed the 5' RACE reads with MiXCR anew, one entry per CDR3 protein. Of about 830,000 distinct CDR3 sequences listed, nearly 60% were seen once; the top ten hold about 20%. Input material: blood. All receptors derive from a man in his thirties or forties in good health. Both conserved end residues are part of each CDR3. Fields, in order: J gene, V gene, clone size, D gene, CDR3 protein, CDR3 DNA. A D gene is named only where the DNA matches it firmly. For some rows the clone size is stated as once, few or many, or as a class when expanded; others skip it.

TRBJ2-5 | TRBV20-1 | NA | NA | CSAQTGGGETQYF | TGCAGTGCTCAAACCGGGGGCGGAGAGACCCAGTACTTC
TRBJ2-3 | TRBV18 | few | NA | CASSPRGGFTDTQYF | TGTGCCAGCTCCCCCAGAGGTGGATTCACAGATACGCAGTATTTT
TRBJ2-6 | TRBV28 | NA | NA | CASSRGNSGANVLTF | TGTGCCAGCAGCCGAGGCAACTCTGGGGCCAACGTCCTGACTTTC
TRBJ2-1 | TRBV14 | few | NA | CASSRKMNNEQFF | TGTGCCAGCAGCCGCAAAATGAACAATGAGCAGTTCTTC
TRBJ2-4 | TRBV20-1 | NA | TRBD2 | CSATTSGKNIQYF | TGCAGTGCTACCACTAGCGGTAAAAACATTCAGTACTTC
TRBJ1-5 | TRBV3-1 | NA | NA | CASSPPGGNNQPQHF | TGTGCCAGCAGCCCCCCTGGGGGGAACAATCAGCCCCAGCATTTT
TRBJ2-7 | TRBV24-1 | NA | TRBD2 | CATSDGGLAGSYEQYF | TGTGCCACCAGTGATGGGGGACTAGCGGGATCCTACGAGCAGTACTTC
TRBJ1-6 | TRBV3-1 | NA | NA | CASSHQGSRSPLHF | TGTGCCAGCAGCCACCAGGGTTCTCGATCACCCCTCCACTTT
TRBJ2-7 | TRBV29-1 | once | NA | CSVPGGSAYEQYF | TGCAGCGTACCTGGGGGGAGCGCCTACGAGCAGTACTTC
TRBJ1-2 | TRBV20-1 | once | NA | CSARQHGYTF | TGCAGTGCTAGACAGCATGGCTACACCTTC
TRBJ1-1 | TRBV12-3/TRBV12-4 | NA | TRBD1 | CASSANRGGTEAFF | TGTGCCAGCAGTGCGAACAGGGGAGGCACTGAAGCTTTCTTT
TRBJ2-4 | TRBV3-1 | NA | NA | CASGEGPQYF | TGTGCCAGCGGGGAAGGTCCCCAGTACTTC
TRBJ1-6 | TRBV5-4 | few | TRBD1 | CASSLSGQGDHNSPLHF | TGTGCCAGCAGCTTGAGTGGACAGGGAGACCATAATTCACCCCTCCACTTT
TRBJ2-5 | TRBV7-2 | NA | NA | CASSFQRGKETQYF | TGTGCCAGCAGCTTTCAAAGGGGGAAAGAGACCCAGTACTTC
TRBJ2-1 | TRBV20-1 | NA | TRBD2 | CSARDWLAGGNEQFF | TGCAGTGCTAGAGACTGGCTAGCGGGAGGCAATGAGCAGTTCTTC
TRBJ2-1 | TRBV28 | NA | NA | CASTLPSHEQFF | TGTGCCAGCACCCTCCCTAGCCATGAGCAGTTCTTC
TRBJ2-5 | TRBV7-2 | NA | TRBD2 | CASSSSQAGEQYF | TGTGCCAGCAGCTCCAGCCAGGCGGGGGAGCAGTACTTC
TRBJ2-1 | TRBV30 | NA | TRBD2 | CAWSVQAGGINEQFF | TGTGCCTGGAGTGTACAAGCGGGAGGGATCAATGAGCAGTTCTTC
TRBJ2-1 | TRBV7-2 | NA | NA | CASSLRASGYEQFF | TGTGCCAGCAGCTTAAGGGCGTCCGGGTATGAGCAGTTCTTC
TRBJ1-1 | TRBV28 | NA | NA | CASSLGRGRTEAFF | TGTGCCAGCAGTTTAGGGCGGGGGCGCACTGAAGCTTTCTTT
TRBJ2-5 | TRBV7-9 | NA | TRBD1 | CASSSRPGQQETQYF | TGTGCCAGCAGCTCGCGACCGGGACAGCAAGAGACCCAGTACTTC
TRBJ2-7 | TRBV19 | NA | NA | CASSNDYQSYEQYF | TGTGCCAGTAGTAACGACTATCAGTCCTACGAGCAGTACTTC
TRBJ1-6 | TRBV10-2 | NA | TRBD1 | CASSERDRRYSPLHF | TGCGCCAGCAGTGAGCGGGACAGGCGATATTCACCCCTCCACTTT
TRBJ2-7 | TRBV9 | NA | TRBD1 | CASSGTGAREQYF | TGTGCCAGCAGCGGGACAGGGGCTCGAGAGCAGTACTTC
TRBJ2-5 | TRBV9 | once | NA | CASSPRGQFQETQYF | TGTGCCAGCAGCCCCCGAGGACAGTTTCAAGAGACCCAGTACTTC
TRBJ2-7 | TRBV29-1 | NA | TRBD1 | CSVSGTGSTYEQYF | TGCAGCGTTTCCGGGACAGGGAGCACCTACGAGCAGTACTTC
TRBJ2-3 | TRBV10-3 | once | NA | CAIKGGLSDTQYF | TGTGCCATCAAGGGCGGACTTTCGGATACGCAGTATTTT
TRBJ2-7 | TRBV6-2/TRBV6-3 | few | NA | CASSNTRSYEQYF | TGTGCCAGCAGCAATACGAGGAGCTACGAGCAGTACTTC
TRBJ2-1 | TRBV20-1 | NA | TRBD2 | CSARDTGTSGSPSSYNEQFF | TGCAGTGCTAGAGACACCGGGACTAGCGGGAGTCCGAGCTCCTACAATGAGCAGTTCTTC
TRBJ2-5 | TRBV29-1 | NA | NA | CSTCDRPEETQYF | TGCAGCACTTGCGACAGGCCCGAAGAGACCCAGTACTTC
TRBJ2-3 | TRBV5-6 | few | NA | CASSLDEGTLFGGPTDTQYF | TGTGCCAGCAGCTTGGACGAGGGGACCTTATTTGGGGGCCCCACAGATACGCAGTATTTT
TRBJ2-7 | TRBV6-9 | NA | TRBD1 | CASSNQGARILYEQYF | TGTGCCAGCAGTAATCAGGGGGCGCGGATCCTCTACGAGCAGTACTTC
TRBJ2-3 | TRBV28 | NA | NA | CALERGTRPDTQYF | TGTGCCTTGGAGAGAGGGACTCGGCCAGATACGCAGTATTTT
TRBJ2-5 | TRBV3-1 | NA | NA | CASSQGQALGETQYF | TGTGCCAGCAGCCAAGGACAGGCGTTAGGGGAGACCCAGTACTTC
TRBJ1-5 | TRBV10-3 | NA | NA | CAITSDWDQPQHF | TGTGCCATCACGTCAGACTGGGATCAGCCCCAGCATTTT
TRBJ2-3 | TRBV11-2 | few | TRBD1 | CASSLGTGHTDTQYF | TGTGCCAGCAGCTTAGGGACAGGGCACACAGATACGCAGTATTTT
TRBJ2-1 | TRBV20-1 | NA | TRBD2 | CSASLGTSGSWEFF | TGCAGTGCTTCGCTTGGGACTAGCGGGAGTTGGGAGTTCTTC
TRBJ1-1 | TRBV29-1 | NA | NA | CSVSHGAGAEAFF | TGCAGCGTCTCTCATGGCGCTGGCGCTGAAGCTTTCTTT
TRBJ2-7 | TRBV6-2/TRBV6-3 | NA | NA | CASSLQMSLREQYF | TGTGCCAGCAGTCTACAAATGTCTCTACGAGAGCAGTACTTC
TRBJ2-7 | TRBV7-2 | NA | NA | CASSFWGGLGEQYF | TGTGCCAGCAGCTTTTGGGGGGGCCTGGGAGAGCAGTACTTC
TRBJ2-6 | TRBV15 | NA | NA | CATSRDQRQVTGANVLTF | TGTGCCACCAGCAGAGATCAACGACAGGTTACTGGGGCCAACGTCCTGACTTTC
TRBJ1-1 | TRBV20-1 | NA | TRBD1 | CSARDIEGQFMNTEAFF | TGCAGTGCTAGAGATATCGAGGGACAGTTCATGAACACTGAAGCTTTCTTT
TRBJ1-1 | TRBV5-5 | NA | NA | CASSRDLRAEAFF | TGTGCCAGCAGCCGTGATCTAAGGGCCGAAGCTTTCTTT
TRBJ1-6 | TRBV3-1 | NA | TRBD1 | CASSHTPGTGYTTLHF | TGTGCCAGCAGCCACACCCCCGGGACAGGGTATACGACCCTCCACTTT
TRBJ2-3 | TRBV3-1 | few | NA | CASSQEYISTDTQYF | TGTGCCAGCAGCCAAGAGTACATAAGCACAGATACGCAGTATTTT
TRBJ2-7 | TRBV20-1 | NA | TRBD2 | CSARETGGSVEQYF | TGCAGTGCTAGAGAGACGGGAGGGTCAGTCGAGCAGTACTTC
TRBJ2-7 | TRBV13 | NA | TRBD1 | CASSSDRVHEQYF | TGTGCCAGCAGTTCGGACAGGGTCCACGAGCAGTACTTC
TRBJ2-5 | TRBV7-9 | few | TRBD2 | CASISLTVSGGETQYF | TGTGCCAGCATCTCTCTTACTGTTTCCGGGGGGGAGACCCAGTACTTC
TRBJ1-1 | TRBV7-9 | NA | NA | CASSLTKGAMNTEAFF | TGTGCCAGCAGCTTAACGAAAGGGGCGATGAACACTGAAGCTTTCTTT
TRBJ2-3 | TRBV7-9 | few | NA | CASSRKLVDTQYF | TGTGCCAGCAGTAGGAAGTTGGTGGATACGCAGTATTTT
TRBJ1-5 | TRBV15 | NA | NA | CATSRGRNQPQHF | TGTGCCACCAGCAGGGGGCGGAATCAGCCCCAGCATTTT
TRBJ1-5 | TRBV20-1 | NA | NA | CSASRWDQPQHF | TGCAGTGCTAGTAGGTGGGATCAGCCCCAGCATTTT
TRBJ1-2 | TRBV2 | NA | TRBD1 | CASSETRETGRGYTF | TGTGCCAGCAGTGAGACACGGGAGACAGGGAGAGGCTACACCTTC
TRBJ2-1 | TRBV3-1 | NA | NA | CASSQEPERRQFF | TGTGCCAGCAGCCAAGAACCGGAACGAAGACAGTTCTTC
TRBJ2-1 | TRBV20-1 | NA | TRBD2 | CSASGSGIYNEQFF | TGCAGTGCTAGTGGGAGCGGGATATACAATGAGCAGTTCTTC
TRBJ2-5 | TRBV11-2 | few | TRBD1 | CASSPDRAPETQYF | TGTGCCAGCAGCCCTGACAGGGCCCCTGAGACCCAGTACTTC
TRBJ1-4 | TRBV7-2 | NA | NA | CASSNGAADEKLFF | TGTGCCAGCAGCAACGGGGCGGCTGATGAAAAACTGTTTTTT
TRBJ2-7 | TRBV7-7 | NA | NA | CASSLVDAPKESQYF | TGTGCTAGCAGCTTAGTTGACGCCCCGAAAGAGAGCCAGTACTTC
TRBJ2-5 | TRBV10-3 | NA | NA | CAISRGWTETQYF | TGTGCCATCAGCCGAGGGTGGACAGAGACCCAGTACTTC
TRBJ2-5 | TRBV5-1 | NA | NA | CASVWVIETQYF | TGCGCCAGCGTCTGGGTCATAGAGACCCAGTACTTC